These 17 T cell receptor beta chains originate from one sample sequenced in a study of blood T cells in healthy people across ages. The use of a sample-barcoded 5' primer and a J-beta primer mix characterized a second PCR of about 6 to 11 cycles. Via MiXCR, TCRdb re-called the 5' RACE reads, giving one row per CDR3 protein. The sample lists more than 750,000 distinct CDR3 sequences; under 35% were seen once. The same specimen was also included in a second study, on T cells of mothers and their children.

Sequencing was performed on blood. Source of these receptors: a woman aged 35 to 49 in good health.

The sample holds one count of this clonotype. A much larger clonotype is one base distant, so this may be a read error. V and J are TRBV7-9 and TRBJ2-7; 8 nucleotides agree with TRBD1. The CDR3 extends over 17 amino acids. V trimming: 3 bases; J trimming: 7 bases; junction bases outside the gene matches: 17. Looked up from germline, CDR1 is SEHNR and CDR2 is FQNEAQ (reference sequence). The CDR3 coding sequence is TGTGCCAGCAGCTTCCCATACGGGACAGGTGACTACAATGAGCAGTACTTC. As protein: CASSFPYGTGDYNEQYF.

This clonotype was recorded many times. The genes are TRBV5-6 and TRBJ2-7, with D perhaps being TRBD1 or TRBD2 (6 bases each). The V gene's germline CDR1 is SGHDT and CDR2 YYEEEE. The CDR3 is 14 amino acids. V dropped 1 base and J dropped 5 bases, with 13 bases sitting between them. The CDR3 spells CASSLKWGADEQYF. The CDR3 bases are TGTGCCAGCAGCTTGAAGTGGGGGGCCGACGAGCAGTACTTC.

This chain uses TRBV27 with TRBJ2-3, with 16 bases aligning to TRBD2. Per the germline V gene, CDR1 is MNHEY and CDR2 is SMNVEV (reference sequence). This CDR3 region has 19 residues. V lost 5 bases and J lost 5; bases outside the gene matches: 13. For the CDR3, the DNA is TGTGCCAGCAGTGCCTTCCCGGGACTAGCGGGGGGGCCGGAAGATACGCAGTATTTT. Its translation is CASSAFPGLAGGPEDTQYF.

The CDR3, as DNA: TGTGCCAGCAGCTACGGGTTGGGACTGCGCGAGTTCCAAGAGACCCAGTACTTC. Translating gives CASSYGLGLREFQETQYF. The chain joins TRBV7-8 to TRBJ2-5, with D maybe TRBD2 (6 bases). Germline V CDR1 and CDR2: SGHVS, FQNEAQ. Trimming took off 4 bases at V and 1 base at J, with 22 bases between the two ends. CDR3 length: 18 amino acids. The complete variable domain, with remaining parts taken from reference TRBV7-8 and TRBJ2-5, reads GAGVSQSPRYKVAKRGQDVALRCDPISGHVSLFWYQQALGQGPEFLTYFQNEAQLDKSGLPSDRFFAERPEGSVSTLKIQRTQQEDSAVYLCASSYGLGLREFQETQYFGPGTRLLVL.

The DNA for the CDR3 is TGTGCCAGCAGCCCCACTAGCGGGGTCGACAATGAGCAGTACTTC. This gives the protein CASSPTSGVDNEQYF. The chain recombines TRBV7-3 with TRBJ2-4, with 10 bases fitting TRBD2. Unmatched junction bases numbered 14, after V lost 5 bases and J lost 13 bases. The length of the CDR3 is 15 residues. Germline V CDR1 and CDR2: SGHTA, FQGTGA.

A word on this clonotype: A much larger clone differs by one base, so this may be a read error. The chain carries TRBV28 and TRBJ2-3; 11 bases fit TRBD2. The CDR3 covers 15 residues. Germline CDR1 is MDHEN and CDR2 is SYDVKM. CDR3: CASSSGTSGPETQYF. CDR3 sequence (DNA): TGTGCCAGCAGTTCCGGGACTAGCGGACCAGAGACGCAGTATTTT.

The rearrangement uses TRBV5-1 and TRBJ2-2; tentative D call: TRBD1 (6 bases). CDR3 length: 16 residues. CDR1 is SGHRS and CDR2 is YFSETQ in the germline V gene. V lost 0 bases and J 4 bases, leaving 13 bases between the germline ends. CDR3 region: CASSLVLQGFTGELFF. For the CDR3, the DNA is TGCGCCAGCAGCTTGGTCCTACAGGGATTCACCGGGGAGCTGTTTTTT.

This clonotype was picked up many times. V usage is TRBV5-1 and J usage is TRBJ2-7; 7 bases are shared with TRBD1. Germline trimming cut 4 bases from V and 4 bases from J; bases unmatched to any gene: 8. Germline CDR1 reads SGHRS; CDR2 reads YFSETQ. The length of the CDR3 is 14 residues. CDR3 amino acids: CASSPGTVNYEQYF. In DNA form, the CDR3 reads TGCGCCAGCAGCCCCGGGACAGTCAATTACGAGCAGTACTTC.

This clonotype has ten or more counts. The CDR3 spells CASSRQNTEAFF. DNA of the CDR3: TGTGCCAGCAGCCGACAGAACACTGAAGCTTTCTTT. V and J are TRBV7-3 and TRBJ1-1; D not certain. The CDR3 is 12 amino acids. Deletions cut 5 bases from V and 1 base from J, with 5 bases between. Germline lookup yields CDR1 SGHTA and CDR2 FQGTGA.

This clonotype was detected a few times. This rearrangement joins TRBV15 to TRBJ2-5, with TRBD2 matching over 12 bases. Looked up from germline, CDR1 is LNHNV and CDR2 is YYDKDF (reference sequence). CDR3 length equals 16 residues. Trimming removed 4 bases from V and 1 base from J; junction bases left unmatched: 4. For the CDR3, the DNA is TGTGCCACCAGCACAACGACTAGCGGGGGCCAAGAGACCCAGTACTTC. As protein: CATSTTTSGGQETQYF.

In this sample, this clonotype turned up a few times. The J gene is TRBJ1-2, the V gene TRBV5-1, with D unresolved. CDR3 length: 13 residues. The germline gives CDR1 SGHRS, CDR2 YFSETQ. V was cut by 0 bases and J by 7 bases, with 10 bases left in between. CDR3 in DNA: TGCGCCAGCAGCTTGGCCTCGGGGTTTGGCTACACCTTC. Translated, it gives CASSLASGFGYTF. The full variable domain, its missing parts supplied by reference TRBV5-1 and TRBJ1-2, is KAGVTQTPRYLIKTRGQQVTLSCSPISGHRSVSWYQQTPGQGLQFLFEYFSETQRNKGNFPGRFSGRQFSNSRSEMNVSTLELGDSALYLCASSLASGFGYTFGSGTRLTVV.

The gene calls are TRBV7-2 and TRBJ2-3, with 7 bases lining up with TRBD1. With 7 bases clipped from V and 2 bases from J, the junction kept 15 bases outside the gene matches. CDR3 size: 17 residues. Looked up from germline, CDR1 is SGHTA and CDR2 is FQGNSA. DNA for the CDR3: TGTGCCAGCAACATACAAACCGGGACAGTCTCCACAGATACGCAGTATTTT. Its protein is CASNIQTGTVSTDTQYF.

This clonotype was observed a handful of times. The chain is built from TRBV7-9 and TRBJ1-2; D is possibly TRBD1 (5 bases). Germline CDR1 and CDR2: SEHNR and FQNEAQ (reference sequence). V gave up 5 bases and J gave up 3 bases, with 13 bases separating them. The CDR3 runs to 14 residues. CDR3 residues: CASSPQGLDYGYTF. The CDR3 region has the DNA TGTGCCAGCAGCCCCCAGGGACTCGACTATGGCTACACCTTC.

The table lists this clonotype with many counts. V gene TRBV6-6 combines with J gene TRBJ2-7; D assignment may be TRBD1 or TRBD2 (6 bases each). The ends were cut back, 8 bases at V and 2 bases at J, with 25 bases in the middle. Germline CDR1 is MNHNY and CDR2 is SVGAGI (reference sequence). The CDR3 length is 17 residues. In DNA form, the CDR3 reads TGTGCCAGCGCCTTAGGGGGGTCAACCCTAAAGGCCTACGAGCAGTACTTC. Encoded protein: CASALGGSTLKAYEQYF.

This clonotype turned up a few times. The chain combines TRBV12-3 or TRBV12-4 with TRBJ1-1; 11 nucleotides line up with TRBD1. V gave up 5 bases and J gave up 11 bases; unmatched junction bases: 13. The CDR3 contains 15 residues. Written as DNA, the CDR3 is TGTGCCAGCAGTCTCTTAACTTCGGACAGGGGGCCGGCTTTCTTT. It translates to CASSLLTSDRGPAFF.

This clonotype came up a few times. J is TRBJ1-2 and V is TRBV7-2, with D possibly matching TRBD1 (5 bases). Germline V CDR1 and CDR2: SGHTA, FQGNSA. The V and J ends lost 6 bases and 0 bases respectively, with 23 bases between them. This CDR3 contains 18 residues. CDR3 in DNA: TGTGCCAGCAGTTACTCGGGGCGCCGGACATTAGCTAACTATGGCTACACCTTC. This gives the protein CASSYSGRRTLANYGYTF.

This clonotype was detected only a few times. The rearrangement links TRBV4-2 to TRBJ1-2; D is unresolved. The V gene's germline CDR1 is LGHNA and CDR2 YNFKEQ. V was pared by 7 bases and J by 0 bases, with 15 bases between. CDR3 length: 15 residues. The CDR3 DNA follows: TGTGCCAGCACCCCCGATGAGCCTACTAACTATGGCTACACCTTC. Its protein product is CASTPDEPTNYGYTF.